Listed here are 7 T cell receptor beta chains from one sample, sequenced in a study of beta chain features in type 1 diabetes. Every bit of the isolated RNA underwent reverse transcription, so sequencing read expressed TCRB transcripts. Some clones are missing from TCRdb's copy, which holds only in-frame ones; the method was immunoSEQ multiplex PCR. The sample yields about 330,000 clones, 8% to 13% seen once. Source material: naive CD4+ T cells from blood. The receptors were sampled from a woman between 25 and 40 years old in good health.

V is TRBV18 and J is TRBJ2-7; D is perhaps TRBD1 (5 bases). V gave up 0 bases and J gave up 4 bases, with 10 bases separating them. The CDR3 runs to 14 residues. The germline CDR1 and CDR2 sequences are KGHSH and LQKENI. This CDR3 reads CASSPPAGQYEQYF. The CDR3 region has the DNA TGTGCCAGCTCACCACCAGCTGGACAATACGAGCAGTACTTC. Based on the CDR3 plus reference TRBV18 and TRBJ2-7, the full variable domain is NAGVMQNPRHLVRRRGQEARLRCSPMKGHSHVYWYRQLPEEGLKFMVYLQKENIIDESGMPKERFSAEFPKEGPSILRIQQVVRGDSAAYFCASSPPAGQYEQYFGPGTRLTVT.

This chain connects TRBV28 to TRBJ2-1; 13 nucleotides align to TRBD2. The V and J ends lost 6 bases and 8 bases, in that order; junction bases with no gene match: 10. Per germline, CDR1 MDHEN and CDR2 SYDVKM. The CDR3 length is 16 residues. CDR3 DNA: TGTGCCAGCAGCCCCGGTGGACTAGCGGGAGATCATGAGCAGTTCTTC. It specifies CASSPGGLAGDHEQFF.

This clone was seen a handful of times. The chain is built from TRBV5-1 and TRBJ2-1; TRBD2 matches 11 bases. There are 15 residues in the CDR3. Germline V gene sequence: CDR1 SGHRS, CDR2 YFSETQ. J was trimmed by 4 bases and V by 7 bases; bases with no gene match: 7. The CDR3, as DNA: TGCGCCAGCGCCTCTTTAGCGGGGGGGTACAATGAGCAGTTCTTC. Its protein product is CASASLAGGYNEQFF.

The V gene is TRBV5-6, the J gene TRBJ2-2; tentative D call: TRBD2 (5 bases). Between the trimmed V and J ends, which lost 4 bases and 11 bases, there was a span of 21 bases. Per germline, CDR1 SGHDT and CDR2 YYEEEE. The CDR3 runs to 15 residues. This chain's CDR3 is CASSKGLVLGGELFF. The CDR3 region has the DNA TGTGCCAGCAGCAAAGGACTGGTGCTGGGTGGTGAGCTGTTTTTT.

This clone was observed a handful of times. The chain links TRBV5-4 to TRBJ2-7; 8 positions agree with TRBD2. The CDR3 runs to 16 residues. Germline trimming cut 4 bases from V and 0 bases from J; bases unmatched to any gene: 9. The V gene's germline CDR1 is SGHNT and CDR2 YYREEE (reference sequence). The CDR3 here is CASSIDGGAISYEQYF. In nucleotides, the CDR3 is TGTGCCAGCAGCATCGACGGGGGGGCGATCTCCTACGAGCAGTACTTC.

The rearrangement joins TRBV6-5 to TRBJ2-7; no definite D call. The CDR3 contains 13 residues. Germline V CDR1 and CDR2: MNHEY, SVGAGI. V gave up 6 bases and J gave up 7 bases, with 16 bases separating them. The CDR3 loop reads CASRPMSPTEQYF. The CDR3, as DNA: TGTGCCAGCAGGCCTATGTCCCCTACGGAGCAGTACTTC.

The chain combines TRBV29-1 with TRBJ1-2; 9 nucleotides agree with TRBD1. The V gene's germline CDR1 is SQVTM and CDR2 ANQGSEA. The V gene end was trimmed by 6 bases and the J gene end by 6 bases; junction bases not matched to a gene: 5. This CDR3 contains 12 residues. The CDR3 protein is CSVTWTGDGYTF. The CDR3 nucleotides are TGCAGCGTGACCTGGACAGGGGATGGCTACACCTTC.